This T cell receptor (beta chain) stems from a study of control samples from healthy donors and cancer patients. V dropped 2 bases and J dropped 0 bases, with 8 bases sitting between them. Germline V lookup: CDR1 SGHRS, CDR2 YFSETQ. The CDR3 runs 15 residues. Profiling relied on immunoSEQ multiplex PCR, and the TCRdb table lists in-frame clones only, not all of them. The sample has about 220,000 clones; just under 95% are singletons. Sequencing used blood. This clonotype was obtained from a man between 45 and 60 years old in good health. V gene TRBV5-1 combines with J gene TRBJ1-4; D remains unclear. The CDR3 DNA reads as TGCGCCAGCAGCTTCTTCAGTGCAACTAATGAAAAACTGTTTTTT. Protein: CASSFFSATNEKLFF.